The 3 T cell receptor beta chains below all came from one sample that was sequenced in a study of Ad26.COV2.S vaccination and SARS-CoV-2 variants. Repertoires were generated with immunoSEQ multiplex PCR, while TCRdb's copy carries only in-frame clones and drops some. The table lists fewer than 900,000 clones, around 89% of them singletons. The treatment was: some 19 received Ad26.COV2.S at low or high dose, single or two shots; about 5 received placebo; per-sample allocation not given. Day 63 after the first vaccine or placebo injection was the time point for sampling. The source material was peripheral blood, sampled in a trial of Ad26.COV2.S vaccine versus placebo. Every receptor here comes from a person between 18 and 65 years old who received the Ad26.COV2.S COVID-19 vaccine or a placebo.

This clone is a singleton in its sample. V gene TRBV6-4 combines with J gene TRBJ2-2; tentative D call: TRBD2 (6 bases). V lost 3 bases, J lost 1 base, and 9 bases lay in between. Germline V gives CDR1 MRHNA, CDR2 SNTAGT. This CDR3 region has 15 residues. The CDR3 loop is CASSDSSENTGELFF. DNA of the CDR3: TGTGCCAGCAGTGATTCTAGCGAGAACACCGGGGAGCTGTTTTTT.

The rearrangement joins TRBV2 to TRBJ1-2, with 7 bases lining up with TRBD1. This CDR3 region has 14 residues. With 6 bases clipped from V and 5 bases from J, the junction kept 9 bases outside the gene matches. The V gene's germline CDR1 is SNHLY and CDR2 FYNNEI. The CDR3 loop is CASRNPGQQYGYTF. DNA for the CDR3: TGTGCCAGCAGGAACCCGGGACAGCAGTATGGCTACACCTTC.

In DNA form, the CDR3 reads TGCGCCAGCAGCTTGAGTACAGGGGGCTCCACCGGGGAGCTGTTTTTT. It codes for CASSLSTGGSTGELFF. V is TRBV5-1 and J is TRBJ2-2; 9 bases are a match to TRBD1. Trimming cost V 1 base and J 4 bases; bases outside gene matches: 5. Germline-derived CDR1 and CDR2 are SGHRS and YFSETQ. This CDR3 contains 16 residues.